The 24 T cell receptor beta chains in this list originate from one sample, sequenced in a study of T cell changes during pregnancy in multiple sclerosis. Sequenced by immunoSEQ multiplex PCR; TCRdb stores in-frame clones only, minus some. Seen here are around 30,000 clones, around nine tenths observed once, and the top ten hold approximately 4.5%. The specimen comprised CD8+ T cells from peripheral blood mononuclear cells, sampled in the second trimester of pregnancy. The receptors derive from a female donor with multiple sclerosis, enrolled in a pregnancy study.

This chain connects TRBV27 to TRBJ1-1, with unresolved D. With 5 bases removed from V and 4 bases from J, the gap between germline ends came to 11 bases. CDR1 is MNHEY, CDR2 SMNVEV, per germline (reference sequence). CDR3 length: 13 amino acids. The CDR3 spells CASSTTVGTEAFF. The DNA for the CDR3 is TGTGCCAGCAGTACTACTGTCGGCACTGAAGCTTTCTTT.

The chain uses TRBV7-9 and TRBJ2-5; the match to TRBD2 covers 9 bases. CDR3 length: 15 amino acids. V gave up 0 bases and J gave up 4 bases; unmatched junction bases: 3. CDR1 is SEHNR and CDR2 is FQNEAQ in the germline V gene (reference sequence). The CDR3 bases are TGTGCCAGCAGCTTAGCGATAGCGGGAGCAGAGACCCAGTACTTC. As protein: CASSLAIAGAETQYF.

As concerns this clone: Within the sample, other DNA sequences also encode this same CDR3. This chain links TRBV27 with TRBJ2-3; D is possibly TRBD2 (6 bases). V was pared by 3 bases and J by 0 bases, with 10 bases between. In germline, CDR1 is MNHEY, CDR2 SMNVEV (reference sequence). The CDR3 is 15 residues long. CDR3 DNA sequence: TGTGCCAGCAGTTTTGTAGCGGCTAGCACAGATACGCAGTATTTT. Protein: CASSFVAASTDTQYF.

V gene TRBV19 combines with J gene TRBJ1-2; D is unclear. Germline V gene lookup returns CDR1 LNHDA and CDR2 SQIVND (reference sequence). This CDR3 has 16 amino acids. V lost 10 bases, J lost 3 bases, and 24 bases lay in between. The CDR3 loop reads CATSQADSGRDYGYTF. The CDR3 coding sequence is TGTGCCACGTCCCAGGCGGACTCTGGGAGGGACTATGGCTACACCTTC. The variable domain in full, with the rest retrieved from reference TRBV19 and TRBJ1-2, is DGGITQSPKYLFRKEGQNVTLSCEQNLNHDAMYWYRQDPGQGLRLIYYSQIVNDFQKGDIAEGYSVSREKKESFPLTVTSAQKNPTAFYLCATSQADSGRDYGYTFGSGTRLTVV.

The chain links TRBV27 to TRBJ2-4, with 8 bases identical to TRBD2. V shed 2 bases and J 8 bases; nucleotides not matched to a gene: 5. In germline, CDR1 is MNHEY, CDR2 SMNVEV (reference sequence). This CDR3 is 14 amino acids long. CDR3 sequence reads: CASSLVAGYHIQYF. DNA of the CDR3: TGTGCCAGCAGTTTAGTAGCGGGATACCACATTCAGTACTTC.

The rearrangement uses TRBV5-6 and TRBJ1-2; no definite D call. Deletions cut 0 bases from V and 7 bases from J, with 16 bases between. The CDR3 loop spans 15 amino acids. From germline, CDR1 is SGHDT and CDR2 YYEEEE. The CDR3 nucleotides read TGTGCCAGCAGCTTGGGGGAGTTTGTGGCGGTTGGCTACACCTTC. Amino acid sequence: CASSLGEFVAVGYTF. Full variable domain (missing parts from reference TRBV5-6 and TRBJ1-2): DAGVTQSPTHLIKTRGQQVTLRCSPKSGHDTVSWYQQALGQGPQFIFQYYEEEERQRGNFPDRFSGHQFPNYSSELNVNALLLGDSALYLCASSLGEFVAVGYTFGSGTRLTVV.

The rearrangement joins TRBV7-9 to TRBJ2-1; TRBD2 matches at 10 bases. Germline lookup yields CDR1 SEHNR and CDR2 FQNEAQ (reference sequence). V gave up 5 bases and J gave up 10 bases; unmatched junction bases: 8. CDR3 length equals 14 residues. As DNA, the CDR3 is TGTGCCAGCAGCCGAGAGACTAGCGGGCACGAGCAGTTCTTC. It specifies CASSRETSGHEQFF.

The CDR3: CASSLRGQGTYEQYF. CDR3 sequence (DNA): TGTGCCAGCAGCTTACGGGGACAGGGAACCTACGAGCAGTACTTC. The chain uses TRBV11-2 and TRBJ2-7, with TRBD1 matching over 9 bases. The CDR3 runs to 15 residues. The V segment lost 2 bases and the J segment 2 bases; nucleotides outside the gene matches: 4. Germline values: CDR1 SGHAT, CDR2 FQNNGV.

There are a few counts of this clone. The CDR3 DNA reads TGTGCCAGCAGCGTAGATGAGGGAAGCAATCAGCCCCAGCATTTT. Translation gives CASSVDEGSNQPQHF. This sequence joins TRBV9 and TRBJ1-5; D not certain. This CDR3 region has 15 residues. The germline gives CDR1 SGDLS, CDR2 YYNGEE. V was clipped by 0 bases and J by 1 base, with 8 bases between them.

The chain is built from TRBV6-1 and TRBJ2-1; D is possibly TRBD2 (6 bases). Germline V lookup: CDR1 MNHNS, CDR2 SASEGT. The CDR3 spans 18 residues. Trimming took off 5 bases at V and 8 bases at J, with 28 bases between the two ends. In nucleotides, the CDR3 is TGTGCCAGCAGTAAAGAGGTGGGATCCGACCGGGAGTTCGATGAGCAGTTCTTC. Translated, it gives CASSKEVGSDREFDEQFF.

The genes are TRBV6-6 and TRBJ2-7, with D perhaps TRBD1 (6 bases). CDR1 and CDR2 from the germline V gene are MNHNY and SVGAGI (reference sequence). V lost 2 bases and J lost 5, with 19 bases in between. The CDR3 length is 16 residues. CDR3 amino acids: CASSYVIPGQSNEQYF. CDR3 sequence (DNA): TGTGCCAGCAGTTACGTGATTCCGGGACAAAGCAACGAGCAGTACTTC.

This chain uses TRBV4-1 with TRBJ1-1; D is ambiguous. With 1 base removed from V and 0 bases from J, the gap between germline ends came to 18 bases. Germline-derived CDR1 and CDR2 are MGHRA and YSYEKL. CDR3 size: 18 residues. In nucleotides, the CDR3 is TGCGCCAGCAGCCAAGCGGGAGGCTGGGGTCATATGAACACTGAAGCTTTCTTT. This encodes CASSQAGGWGHMNTEAFF.

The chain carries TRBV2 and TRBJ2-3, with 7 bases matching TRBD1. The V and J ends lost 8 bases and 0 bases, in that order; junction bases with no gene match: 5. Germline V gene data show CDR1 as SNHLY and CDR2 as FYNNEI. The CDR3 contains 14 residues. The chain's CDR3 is CASEGDSSTDTQYF. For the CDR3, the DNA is TGTGCCAGCGAAGGGGACAGCAGCACAGATACGCAGTATTTT.

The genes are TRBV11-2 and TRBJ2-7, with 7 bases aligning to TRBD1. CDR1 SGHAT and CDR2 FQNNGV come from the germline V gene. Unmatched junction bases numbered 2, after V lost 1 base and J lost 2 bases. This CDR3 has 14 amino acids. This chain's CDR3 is CASSLGQGPYEQYF. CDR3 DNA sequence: TGTGCCAGCAGCTTAGGACAGGGACCCTACGAGCAGTACTTC.

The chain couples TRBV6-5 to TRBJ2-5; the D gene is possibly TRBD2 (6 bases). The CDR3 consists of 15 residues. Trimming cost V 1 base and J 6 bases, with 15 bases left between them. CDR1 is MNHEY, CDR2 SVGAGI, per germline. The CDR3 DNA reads TGTGCCAGCAGTTACTTTTCCGGGAGTGTCAAGACCCAGTACTTC. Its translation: CASSYFSGSVKTQYF.

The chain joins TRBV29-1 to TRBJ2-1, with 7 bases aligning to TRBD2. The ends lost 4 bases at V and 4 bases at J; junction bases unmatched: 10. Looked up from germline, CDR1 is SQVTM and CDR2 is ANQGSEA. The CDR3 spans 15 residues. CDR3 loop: CSVAGMASGYNEQFF. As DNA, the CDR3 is TGCAGCGTTGCGGGAATGGCTAGCGGATACAATGAGCAGTTCTTC.

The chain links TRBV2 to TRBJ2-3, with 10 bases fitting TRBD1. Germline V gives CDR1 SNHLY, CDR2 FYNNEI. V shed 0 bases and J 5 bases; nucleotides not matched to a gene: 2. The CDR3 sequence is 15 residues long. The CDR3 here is CASSEADRGQDTQYF. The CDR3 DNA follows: TGTGCCAGCAGTGAAGCAGACAGGGGGCAAGATACGCAGTATTTT.

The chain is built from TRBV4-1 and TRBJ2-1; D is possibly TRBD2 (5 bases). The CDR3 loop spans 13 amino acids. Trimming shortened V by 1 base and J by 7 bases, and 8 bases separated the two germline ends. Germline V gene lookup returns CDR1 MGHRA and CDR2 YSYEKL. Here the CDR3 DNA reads TGCGCCAGCAGCCAAGGGAGGTGGAATGAGCAGTTCTTC. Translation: CASSQGRWNEQFF.

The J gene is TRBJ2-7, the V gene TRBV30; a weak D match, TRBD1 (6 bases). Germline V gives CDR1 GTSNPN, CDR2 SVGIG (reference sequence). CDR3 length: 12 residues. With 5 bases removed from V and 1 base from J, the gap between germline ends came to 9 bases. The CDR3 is CAWEGESYEQYF. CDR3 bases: TGTGCCTGGGAGGGGGAATCCTACGAGCAGTACTTC.

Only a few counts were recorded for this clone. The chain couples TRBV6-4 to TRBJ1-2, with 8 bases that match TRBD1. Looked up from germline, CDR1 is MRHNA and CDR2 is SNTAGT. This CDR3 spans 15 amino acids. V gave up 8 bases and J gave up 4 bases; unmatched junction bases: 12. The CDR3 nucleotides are TGTGCCAGCTCGAGGGGACAGGAAAGTAGCTATGGCTACACCTTC. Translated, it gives CASSRGQESSYGYTF.

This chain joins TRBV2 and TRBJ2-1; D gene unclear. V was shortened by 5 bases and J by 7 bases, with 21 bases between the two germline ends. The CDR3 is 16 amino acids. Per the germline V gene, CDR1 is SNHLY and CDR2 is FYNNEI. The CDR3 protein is CASSSRAAETLNEQFF. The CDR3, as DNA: TGTGCCAGCAGTTCCCGAGCTGCGGAGACCTTGAATGAGCAGTTCTTC.

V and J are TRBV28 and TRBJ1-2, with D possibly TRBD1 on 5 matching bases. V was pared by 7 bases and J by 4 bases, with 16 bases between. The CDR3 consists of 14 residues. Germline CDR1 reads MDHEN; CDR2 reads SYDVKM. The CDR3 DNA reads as TGTGCCAGCAATAAGTCAGGGCCGGTCTATGGCTACACCTTC. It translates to CASNKSGPVYGYTF.

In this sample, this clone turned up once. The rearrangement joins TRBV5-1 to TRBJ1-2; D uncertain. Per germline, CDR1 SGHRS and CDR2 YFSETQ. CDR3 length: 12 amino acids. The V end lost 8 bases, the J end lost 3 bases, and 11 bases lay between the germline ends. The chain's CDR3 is CASRSGDYGYTF. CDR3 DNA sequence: TGCGCCAGTCGTTCCGGGGACTATGGCTACACCTTC.

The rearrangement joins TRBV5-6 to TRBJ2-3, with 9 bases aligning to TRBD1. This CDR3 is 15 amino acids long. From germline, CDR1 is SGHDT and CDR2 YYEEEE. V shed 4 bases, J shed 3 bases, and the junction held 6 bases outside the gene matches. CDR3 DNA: TGTGCCAGCAGCACCCGACAGGGGGTTACAGATACGCAGTATTTT. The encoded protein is CASSTRQGVTDTQYF. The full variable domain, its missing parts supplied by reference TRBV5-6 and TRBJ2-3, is DAGVTQSPTHLIKTRGQQVTLRCSPKSGHDTVSWYQQALGQGPQFIFQYYEEEERQRGNFPDRFSGHQFPNYSSELNVNALLLGDSALYLCASSTRQGVTDTQYFGPGTRLTVL.